The 18 T cell receptor beta chains listed next were all sequenced from one sample in a study. TCRdb redid the calling of the 5' RACE reads with MiXCR, one entry per CDR3 protein. The sample yields roughly 40,000 distinct CDR3 sequences, approximately 19% seen once. The sample taken for sequencing was naive CD4+ T cells sorted from a lymph node. Subset defined: naive CD4+ T cells, CD4+CD45RA+CD25-. Receptor source: a female donor with breast cancer.

This clonotype was counted at least ten times. The chain is built from TRBV28 and TRBJ2-4; 8 nucleotides align to TRBD2. Germline values: CDR1 MDHEN, CDR2 SYDVKM. V was clipped by 7 bases and J by 3 bases; unmatched bases: 5. CDR3 length: 14 residues. The CDR3 sequence is CASKGAGGKNIQYF. The CDR3 nucleotides are TGTGCCAGCAAAGGTGCGGGAGGCAAAAACATTCAGTACTTC.

The V gene is TRBV5-5, the J gene TRBJ1-2; 7 bases map to TRBD1. From germline, CDR1 is SGHKS and CDR2 YYEKEE (reference sequence). The CDR3 contains 15 residues. The V gene end was trimmed by 3 bases and the J gene end by 1 base; junction bases not matched to a gene: 6. In DNA, the CDR3 is TGTGCCAGCAGCTACGGAGGGACAGATAACTATGGCTACACCTTC. Translation gives CASSYGGTDNYGYTF. Full variable domain (rest looked up from reference TRBV5-5 and TRBJ1-2): DAGVTQSPTHLIKTRGQQVTLRCSPISGHKSVSWYQQVLGQGPQFIFQYYEKEERGRGNFPDRFSARQFPNYSSELNVNALLLGDSALYLCASSYGGTDNYGYTFGSGTRLTVV.

This clonotype was found a few times. V usage is TRBV5-1 and J usage is TRBJ2-1; 9 nucleotides line up with TRBD1. Germline V gives CDR1 SGHRS, CDR2 YFSETQ. J was trimmed by 6 bases and V by 3 bases; bases with no gene match: 7. The CDR3 loop spans 15 amino acids. Here the CDR3 reads CASSWAGQGGNEQFF. The CDR3, as DNA: TGCGCCAGCAGCTGGGCGGGACAGGGAGGCAATGAGCAGTTCTTC.

This clonotype was observed a handful of times. The chain joins TRBV4-3 to TRBJ1-1, with D perhaps matching TRBD1 (6 bases). The CDR3 is 14 residues long. Germline V CDR1 and CDR2: LGHNA, YSLEER. V was cut by 4 bases and J by 3 bases, with 12 bases left in between. The CDR3 region has the DNA TGCGCCAGCAGCCCCGGGGGGCCGGACACTGAAGCTTTCTTT. The encoded protein is CASSPGGPDTEAFF.

This clonotype was counted ten times or more. The V call is TRBV6-6, the J call TRBJ1-1; tentatively, D is TRBD1 (5 bases). Trimming cost V 2 bases and J 6 bases, with 7 bases left between them. This CDR3 has 12 residues. Germline V CDR1 and CDR2: MNHNY, SVGAGI (reference sequence). For the CDR3, the DNA is TGTGCCAGCAGTTACGGGGGATCTGAAGCTTTCTTT. Protein: CASSYGGSEAFF.

This clonotype showed up just a few times. The chain has TRBV11-2 and TRBJ2-3; the D gene could be TRBD1 or TRBD2 (5 bases each). The V gene's germline CDR1 is SGHAT and CDR2 FQNNGV. Trimming took off 1 base at V and 4 bases at J, with 12 bases between the two ends. The CDR3 has 15 amino acids. As DNA, the CDR3 is TGTGCCAGCAGCTTAGGGGGGTTCCAGGCAGATACGCAGTATTTT. This encodes CASSLGGFQADTQYF. Together with reference TRBV11-2 and TRBJ2-3, the CDR3 gives the full variable domain: EAGVAQSPRYKIIEKRQSVAFWCNPISGHATLYWYQQILGQGPKLLIQFQNNGVVDDSQLPKDRFSAERLKGVDSTLKIQPAKLEDSAVYLCASSLGGFQADTQYFGPGTRLTVL.

This clonotype occurred a few times. This chain uses TRBV5-1 with TRBJ2-5; D may be TRBD2 (5 bases). Trimming left V 2 bases short and J 6 bases short, with 17 bases between. CDR1 and CDR2 from the germline V gene are SGHRS and YFSETQ. CDR3 length: 15 residues. The CDR3 spells CASSLRGSSSKTQYF. In DNA form, the CDR3 reads TGCGCCAGCAGCTTAAGAGGGAGCTCTTCTAAGACCCAGTACTTC. Full variable domain (rest looked up from reference TRBV5-1 and TRBJ2-5): KAGVTQTPRYLIKTRGQQVTLSCSPISGHRSVSWYQQTPGQGLQFLFEYFSETQRNKGNFPGRFSGRQFSNSRSEMNVSTLELGDSALYLCASSLRGSSSKTQYFGPGTRLLVL.

This clonotype was counted a few times. The chain uses TRBV4-3 and TRBJ2-1; D is perhaps TRBD2 (6 bases). CDR3 length equals 15 residues. V lost 0 bases to trimming and J lost 9 bases, with 15 bases between them. CDR1 and CDR2 (germline): LGHNA, YSLEER. DNA of the CDR3: TGCGCCAGCAGCCAAGATCCGCGGGGTAGTAGTGAGCAGTTCTTC. Translating it yields CASSQDPRGSSEQFF.

The sample holds many counts of this clonotype. V and J are TRBV5-6 and TRBJ1-6, with D perhaps matching TRBD1 (6 bases). The CDR3 length is 14 residues. Trimming left V 5 bases short and J 8 bases short, with 14 bases between. The germline V gene has CDR1 SGHDT and CDR2 YYEEEE. CDR3 sequence: CASSLSGAHSPLHF. As DNA, the CDR3 is TGTGCCAGCAGTTTGTCAGGGGCGCATTCACCCCTCCACTTT.

This clonotype was recorded a few times. The chain is built from TRBV20-1 and TRBJ2-1; TRBD2 matches 14 bases. The CDR3 extends over 16 amino acids. Germline CDR1 is DFQATT and CDR2 is SNEGSKA (reference sequence). This CDR3 reads CSATGPGTSGSYEQFF. CDR3 bases: TGCAGCGCCACCGGCCCCGGGACTAGCGGGAGTTATGAGCAGTTCTTC.

This clonotype was picked up a small number of times. One end of the junction fails to match germline, which may point to a read error. V and J are TRBV7-9 and TRBJ1-1; D gene unclear. Germline-derived CDR1 and CDR2 are SEHNR and FQNEAQ (reference sequence). The CDR3 length is 12 residues. CDR3 coding DNA: TGTGCCAGCAGCTTAGGAGCCCTATCAAATCTCTTT. It translates to CASSLGALSNLF.

Comment on this clonotype: No conserved phenylalanine or tryptophan ends this CDR3, so it is likely a read error. This chain uses TRBV27 with TRBJ2-1; 11 bases fit TRBD1. The V segment lost 7 bases and the J segment 9 bases; nucleotides outside the gene matches: 5. This CDR3 is built from 13 residues. The germline V gene has CDR1 MNHEY and CDR2 SMNVEV (reference sequence). CDR3 DNA sequence: TGTGCCAGCAAGGACAGGGGGCTAGGTGAGCAGTTCATC. Residues: CASKDRGLGEQFI.

Details on this clonotype: One end of the junction varies from germline; a read error may be responsible. V usage is TRBV20-1 and J usage is TRBJ2-7; maybe TRBD1 (5 bases). The CDR3 totals 13 residues. CDR1 DFQATT and CDR2 SNEGSKA come from the germline V gene (reference sequence). The CDR3 reads CSAKLRQTPEKYF. The CDR3 nucleotides are TGCAGTGCTAAATTGCGACAGACCCCCGAGAAGTACTTC.

This clonotype has a handful of counts. The rearrangement uses TRBV5-1 and TRBJ2-3; D may be TRBD2 (6 bases). Per the germline V gene, CDR1 is SGHRS and CDR2 is YFSETQ. The CDR3 has 14 amino acids. V lost 4 bases and J 2 bases, leaving 11 bases between the germline ends. This chain's CDR3 is CASSLSGFTDTQYF. CDR3 DNA: TGCGCCAGCAGCCTAAGCGGGTTCACAGATACGCAGTATTTT.

This chain joins TRBV3-1 and TRBJ1-5, with TRBD1 matching over 12 bases. The CDR3 loop spans 13 amino acids. CDR1 is LGHDT, CDR2 YNNKEL, per germline (reference sequence). Germline trimming cut 8 bases from V and 5 bases from J; bases unmatched to any gene: 1. CDR3 amino acids: CASGTGGDQPQHF. In DNA form, the CDR3 reads TGTGCCAGCGGGACAGGGGGCGATCAGCCCCAGCATTTT.

This clonotype was counted many times. The rearrangement joins TRBV5-1 to TRBJ2-1; no clear D. Trimming left V 1 base short and J 5 bases short, with 10 bases between. In germline, CDR1 is SGHRS, CDR2 YFSETQ. CDR3 size: 14 residues. In nucleotides, the CDR3 is TGCGCCAGCAGCTTGTTCAATGAAGACAATGAGCAGTTCTTC. Protein sequence: CASSLFNEDNEQFF. Variable domain in full (rest from reference TRBV5-1 and TRBJ2-1): KAGVTQTPRYLIKTRGQQVTLSCSPISGHRSVSWYQQTPGQGLQFLFEYFSETQRNKGNFPGRFSGRQFSNSRSEMNVSTLELGDSALYLCASSLFNEDNEQFFGPGTRLTVL.

This clonotype has at least ten counts. This rearrangement joins TRBV29-1 to TRBJ2-5, with D maybe TRBD1 (6 bases). CDR1 and CDR2 from the germline V gene are SQVTM and ANQGSEA. The CDR3 has 13 residues. With 4 bases removed from V and 5 bases from J, the gap between germline ends came to 14 bases. The CDR3 region is CSVVTGRWETQYF. The CDR3 nucleotides are TGCAGCGTTGTTACAGGGCGGTGGGAGACCCAGTACTTC.

This CDR3 is CASSVAGTANEKLFF. For the CDR3, the DNA is TGTGCCAGCAGCGTAGCGGGTACGGCTAATGAAAAACTGTTTTTT. The gene calls are TRBV9 and TRBJ1-4; D is unresolved. The CDR3 runs to 15 residues. Trimming left V 0 bases short and J 3 bases short, with 9 bases between. The germline V gene encodes CDR1 SGDLS and CDR2 YYNGEE.